These T cell receptor beta chains were read from a single sample in a study of memory B cells and T cells in multiple sclerosis. Which antigens these TCRs recognize remains unknown. Profiled with immunoSEQ multiplex PCR; TCRdb holds only in-frame clones, not every one. The data contain about 42,000 clones, around 80% of them seen just once; the ten biggest clones take up approximately 1.2%. Input material: PBMCs from blood kept in culture. These TCRs come from a human donor with multiple sclerosis. The conserved cysteine and the conserved F or W are not part of the CDR3 here. Fields, in order: V gene, J gene, CDR3 protein.

>TRBV7-7|TRBJ2-7
ASRDRDPYEQY
>TRBV13|TRBJ2-7
ASSLGIWAEPYEQY
>TRBV30|TRBJ2-7
AWSQLFGGAGYEQY
>TRBV5-1|TRBJ2-2
ASSPSASGSLPGELF
>TRBV29-1|TRBJ1-4
SGGGTGRCEKLF
>TRBV19|TRBJ1-5
ASSIYSGTENQPQH
>TRBV10-2|TRBJ1-6
ASSEVSSGGSYNSPLH
>TRBV5-1|TRBJ1-1
ASSVDRGGMNTEAF
>TRBV6-1|TRBJ1-1
ASSATGVWTEAF
>TRBV2|TRBJ2-3
ASSQLAGGTDTQY
>TRBV6-6|TRBJ2-1
ASSYSIETAQF
>TRBV7-9|TRBJ1-1
ASSPRSTGNTEAF